A selection of T cell receptor beta chains follows, all from one sample in a study of PD-L1 blockade in urothelial cancer. Repertoires were generated with immunoSEQ multiplex PCR, while TCRdb's copy carries only in-frame clones and drops some. Among 20,000 to 25,000 clones listed, 84% were seen once. The sample here was PBMCs, taken around atezolizumab (anti-PD-L1) treatment. The receptor set was obtained from a man in his 70s with urothelial cancer. Both conserved end residues are part of each CDR3. Fields, in order: D gene, J gene, V gene, clone size, CDR3 DNA, CDR3 protein. D genes are given only for firm matches. Only some rows state a clone size, as once, few, many or a class for expanded clones.

D: TRBD2; J: TRBJ2-1; V: TRBV7-9; size: .; DNA: TGTGCCAGCAGCTTAGAAGCGGGAAAAGCGGGGAATGAGCAGTTCTTC; CDR3: CASSLEAGKAGNEQFF
D: .; J: TRBJ2-3; V: TRBV5-1; size: .; DNA: TGCGCCAGCAGCTTGGGGACTAGCACAGATACGCAGTATTTT; CDR3: CASSLGTSTDTQYF
D: .; J: TRBJ2-1; V: TRBV7-7; size: .; DNA: TGTGCTAGCAGCTTAAATTGGGAGAGTGAGCAGTTCTTC; CDR3: CASSLNWESEQFF
D: .; J: TRBJ2-2; V: TRBV11-3; size: .; DNA: TGTGCCAGCAGCTTAGAGGAGGGAACGAACACCGGGGAGCTGTTTTTT; CDR3: CASSLEEGTNTGELFF
D: .; J: TRBJ1-2; V: TRBV28; size: .; DNA: TGTGCCAGCAGTTCCCCTTGGTCCCAGGGGGGCTACACCTTC; CDR3: CASSSPWSQGGYTF
D: TRBD1; J: TRBJ2-2; V: TRBV2; size: few; DNA: TGTGCCAGCAAGTGGGGACAGGGGAGCACCGGGGAGCTGTTTTTT; CDR3: CASKWGQGSTGELFF
D: TRBD2; J: TRBJ2-1; V: TRBV7-3; size: .; DNA: TGTGCCAGCAGCCCGGGACTAGCGGGATCGGATGAGCAGTTCTTC; CDR3: CASSPGLAGSDEQFF
D: .; J: TRBJ2-2; V: TRBV9; size: .; DNA: TGTGCCAGCAGCGTAGGGAGGGGGGGCACCGGGGAGCTGTTTTTT; CDR3: CASSVGRGGTGELFF
D: .; J: TRBJ2-7; V: TRBV6-6; size: .; DNA: TGTGCCAGCAGCGCTCTACGGGAAGGCTACGAGCAGTACTTC; CDR3: CASSALREGYEQYF
D: TRBD2; J: TRBJ2-7; V: TRBV28; size: .; DNA: TGTGCCAGCAGTTTTCCGGGCGCTGGGAGGGGGCAGTACTTC; CDR3: CASSFPGAGRGQYF
D: .; J: TRBJ1-1; V: TRBV28; size: .; DNA: TGTGCCAGCAGTTTTCAGGGGTCCATCACTGAAGCTTTCTTT; CDR3: CASSFQGSITEAFF
D: .; J: TRBJ1-1; V: TRBV28; size: once; DNA: TGTGCCAGCAGTCCCCCGGACACTGAAGCTTTCTTT; CDR3: CASSPPDTEAFF
D: .; J: TRBJ1-4; V: TRBV27; size: .; DNA: TGTGCCACCAGTTGGAGGGGAGGCACTAATGAAAAACTGTTTTTT; CDR3: CATSWRGGTNEKLFF
D: .; J: TRBJ1-5; V: TRBV7-9; size: .; DNA: TGTGCCAGCAGCTTAGGAGGTCAGCCCCAGCATTTT; CDR3: CASSLGGQPQHF
D: TRBD2; J: TRBJ2-2; V: TRBV19; size: .; DNA: TGTGCCAGTCACTCTAGCGGCCTAACCGGGGAGCTGTTTTTT; CDR3: CASHSSGLTGELFF
D: .; J: TRBJ1-1; V: TRBV19; size: .; DNA: TGTGCCAGTAGTCTGGAGGTCCTGCGTAAGGGCTTCTTGCCTGAAGCTTTCTTT; CDR3: CASSLEVLRKGFLPEAFF
D: .; J: TRBJ2-1; V: TRBV2; size: .; DNA: TGTGCCAGCAGTGAAGGACAGAACAATGAGCAGTTCTTC; CDR3: CASSEGQNNEQFF
D: .; J: TRBJ1-3; V: TRBV2; size: .; DNA: TGTGCCAGCAGGGGCGCCGCAAACTCTGGAAACACCATATATTTT; CDR3: CASRGAANSGNTIYF
D: TRBD1; J: TRBJ1-5; V: TRBV5-5; size: .; DNA: TGTGCCAGCAGCGCGACGACAGGGGGCAATCAGCCCCAGCATTTT; CDR3: CASSATTGGNQPQHF
D: TRBD2; J: TRBJ2-1; V: TRBV12-5; size: .; DNA: TGTGCTAGTGGTAAGGGACTAGCGGAGGACAATGAGCAGTTCTTC; CDR3: CASGKGLAEDNEQFF
D: TRBD1; J: TRBJ1-1; V: TRBV19; size: .; DNA: TGTGCCAGTAGTCTTACAGGGGCCATGAACACTGAAGCTTTCTTT; CDR3: CASSLTGAMNTEAFF